A single T cell receptor beta chain is shown here with its context. This record comes from a study of CD8+ T cells in alopecia areata. J gave up 3 bases and V 3 bases, and 4 bases lay outside the gene matches. Germline assignment: CDR1 KGHSH and CDR2 LQKENI. There are 16 residues in the CDR3. Following RNA extraction, reverse transcription yielded cDNA that acted as the sequencing template. Produced via immunoSEQ multiplex PCR; TCRdb's table is partial and in-frame only. The data hold 210,000 or so clones, with just over 65% observed a single time. Described treatment: oral pan-JAK inhibitor, 5-10 mg twice daily. Alopecia areata patients provided lesional scalp punch biopsies and peripheral blood.

The chain uses TRBV18 and TRBJ2-7; 14 nucleotides align to TRBD2. The specimen comprised CD4+ T cells sorted from blood, sampled between weeks 43 and 45, from a patient treated with tofacitinib. The source of this sequence is a human donor with alopecia areata. CDR3 coding DNA: TGTGCCAGCTCACCTGGGACTAGCGGGGGACACTACGAGCAGTACTTC. Translated: CASSPGTSGGHYEQYF.